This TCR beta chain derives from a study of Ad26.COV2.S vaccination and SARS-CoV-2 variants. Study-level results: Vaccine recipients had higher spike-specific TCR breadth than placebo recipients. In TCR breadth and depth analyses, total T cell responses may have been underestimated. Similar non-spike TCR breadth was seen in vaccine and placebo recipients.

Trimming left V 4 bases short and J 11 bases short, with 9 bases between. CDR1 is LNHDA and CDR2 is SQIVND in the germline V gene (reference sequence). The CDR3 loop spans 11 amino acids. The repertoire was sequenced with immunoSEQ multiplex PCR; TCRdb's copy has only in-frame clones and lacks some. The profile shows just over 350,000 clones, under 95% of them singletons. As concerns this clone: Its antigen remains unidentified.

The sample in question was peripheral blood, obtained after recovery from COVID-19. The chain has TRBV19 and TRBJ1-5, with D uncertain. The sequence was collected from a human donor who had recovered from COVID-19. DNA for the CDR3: TGTGCCAGTAGTACCCATTCGTCCCAGCATTTT. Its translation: CASSTHSSQHF.